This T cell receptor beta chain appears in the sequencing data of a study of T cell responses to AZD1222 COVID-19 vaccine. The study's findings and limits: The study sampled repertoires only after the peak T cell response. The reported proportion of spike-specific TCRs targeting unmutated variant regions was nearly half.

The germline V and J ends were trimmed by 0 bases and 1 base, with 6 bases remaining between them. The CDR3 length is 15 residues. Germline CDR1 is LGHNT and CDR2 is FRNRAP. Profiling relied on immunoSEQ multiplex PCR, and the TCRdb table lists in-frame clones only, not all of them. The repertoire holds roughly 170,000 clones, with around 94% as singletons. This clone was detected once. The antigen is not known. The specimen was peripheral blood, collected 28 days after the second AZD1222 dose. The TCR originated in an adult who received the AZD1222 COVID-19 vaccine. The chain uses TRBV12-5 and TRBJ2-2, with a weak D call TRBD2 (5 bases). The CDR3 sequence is CASGLVLGNTGELFF. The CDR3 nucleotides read TGTGCTAGTGGTTTGGTACTAGGGAACACCGGGGAGCTGTTTTTT.